This TCR beta chain originates from a study of cytomegalovirus exposure and HLA in healthy donors. Study conclusions and caveats: Specificity for CMV antigens was confirmed in vitro for a few of the CMV-associated chains. Being productive about 87% or about 30% of the time was typical of most TCR beta V segments in an earlier analysis.

For this clone: What it recognizes is unknown.

This PCR relied on a set of 60 Vbeta primers and 13 Jbeta primers. Clones were read by immunoSEQ multiplex PCR, and TCRdb kept only the in-frame ones, dropping some. Among around 160,000 clones listed, 75% to 90% were seen once. CDR1 and CDR2 from the germline V gene are SQVTM and ANQGSEA. Losses at the gene ends were 5 bases for V and 4 bases for J; bases not matched to a gene: 2. The CDR3 covers 13 residues. This receptor was taken from a human donor in good health. The sequencing sample was made of PBMCs. V usage is TRBV29-1 and J usage is TRBJ1-4, with 9 bases that match TRBD1. The CDR3 protein is CSVSTGGNEKLFF. DNA of the CDR3: TGCAGCGTTTCGACAGGGGGTAATGAAAAACTGTTTTTT.